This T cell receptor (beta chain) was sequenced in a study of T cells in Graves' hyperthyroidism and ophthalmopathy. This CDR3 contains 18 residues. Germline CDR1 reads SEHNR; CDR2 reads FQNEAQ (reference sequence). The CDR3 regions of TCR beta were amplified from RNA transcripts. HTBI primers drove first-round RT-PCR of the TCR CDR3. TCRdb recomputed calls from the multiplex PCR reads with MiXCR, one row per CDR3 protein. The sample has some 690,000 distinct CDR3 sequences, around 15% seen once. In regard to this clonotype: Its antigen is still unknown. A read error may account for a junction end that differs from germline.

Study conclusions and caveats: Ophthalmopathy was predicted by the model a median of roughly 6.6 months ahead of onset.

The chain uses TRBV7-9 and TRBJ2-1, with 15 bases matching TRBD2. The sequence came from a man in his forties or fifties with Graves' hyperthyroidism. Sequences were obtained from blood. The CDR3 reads CAGSSEGLAGGTYNEQFF. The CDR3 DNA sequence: TGTGCCGGCAGCTCAGAAGGACTAGCGGGAGGGACCTACAATGAGCAGTTCTTC.